This T cell receptor beta chain was retrieved from a study of T cells in Graves' hyperthyroidism and ophthalmopathy. About the study: Any treatment followed the collection of peripheral blood at initial diagnosis.

Ophthalmopathy patients all had a Clinical Activity Score of at least 3, a NOSPECS grade of at least 4 and disease under 3 months old. Amplification yielded TCR beta CDR3 regions, with RNA transcripts as the source. HTBI primers drove first-round RT-PCR of the TCR CDR3. TCRdb re-derived calls from the multiplex PCR reads in MiXCR, one entry per CDR3 protein. The sample records 250,000 to 400,000 distinct CDR3 sequences, approximately 13% being singletons. Sequencing used blood. The sequence was collected from a middle-aged woman with Graves' ophthalmopathy.

The CDR3 bases are TGCAGCGTACAGGGGGTAAGAGGCACTGAAGCTTTCTTT. It specifies CSVQGVRGTEAFF. This chain joins TRBV29-1 and TRBJ1-1, with TRBD1 matching over 8 bases. This CDR3 contains 13 residues. Trimming at V came to 6 bases and at J to 4 bases, leaving 7 bases not matched to a gene. Germline V gene sequence: CDR1 SQVTM, CDR2 ANQGSEA.